Sequencing of this T cell receptor (beta chain) was carried out in a study of cytomegalovirus exposure and HLA in healthy donors. Study as a whole: Within the Caucasian-associated ancestry cluster were about 81% of the roughly 360 genotyped donors.

Points from the study as a whole: Researchers counted around 150 TCR beta chains as cytomegalovirus-associated. TRBV6-2, TRBV6-3 and other indistinguishable V segments were excluded.

V lost 6 bases and J 4 bases, leaving 15 bases between the germline ends. Germline assignment: CDR1 MNHNS and CDR2 SASEGT. This CDR3 is built from 15 residues. Healthy bone marrow donors made up the cohort. Researchers ran the PCR with 60 Vbeta and 13 Jbeta primers. The repertoire was sequenced with immunoSEQ multiplex PCR; TCRdb's copy has only in-frame clones and lacks some. Found here are roughly 130,000 clones, about 79% of them singletons; the top ten hold under 3%. This clone came up once. Its antigen is still unknown. This TCR came from a woman younger than 30 in good health and CMV-seropositive. The sample comprised PBMCs. The rearrangement links TRBV6-1 to TRBJ2-2; a weak D match, TRBD2 (6 bases). The CDR3 DNA reads as TGTGCCAGCAGCTGGGGGACTCCTATCACCGGGGAGCTGTTTTTT. Translated, it gives CASSWGTPITGELFF.